These T cell receptor beta chains were read from a single sample in a study of cytomegalovirus exposure and HLA in healthy donors. Profiled with immunoSEQ multiplex PCR; TCRdb holds only in-frame clones, not every one. The sample table sets out about 170,000 clones. The source material was PBMCs. Receptor source: a woman aged 55-70 years in good health and CMV-seronegative. The CDR3 runs from the conserved cysteine through the conserved F or W. D genes are given only for firm matches.

d_call j_call v_call cdr3_nt cdr3_aa
TRBD1 TRBJ1-2 TRBV7-8 TGTGCCAGCAGCTTAAGACAGGGGGGACATGGCTACACCTTC CASSLRQGGHGYTF
NA TRBJ2-6 TRBV2 TGTGCCAGCAGACTCGACGGAGCTGGGGCCAACGTCCTGACTTTC CASRLDGAGANVLTF
TRBD1 TRBJ2-7 TRBV6-6 TGTGCCAGCAGTTACCCGGGACAGAGCTACGAGCAGTACTTC CASSYPGQSYEQYF
TRBD1 TRBJ1-1 TRBV7-3 TGTGCCAGCAGCTCCGGGACAGCTAACACTGAAGCTTTCTTT CASSSGTANTEAFF
TRBD2 TRBJ2-1 TRBV30 TGTGCCGGGACTAGCAGCTACAATGAGCAGTTCTTC CAGTSSYNEQFF
TRBD1 TRBJ2-7 TRBV14 TGTGCCAGCAGCCAAAGGACGGGGACAGGGACCTACGAGCAGTACTTC CASSQRTGTGTYEQYF
TRBD1 TRBJ1-1 TRBV9 TGTGCCAGCAGCGTAGGGGGTCAGGGGGCGCGGAACACTGAAGCTTTCTTT CASSVGGQGARNTEAFF
NA TRBJ1-3 TRBV10-2 TGCGCCAGCAGCACAGGGGGAAACACCATATATTTT CASSTGGNTIYF
TRBD2 TRBJ2-2 TRBV4-1 TGCGCCAGCAGAGAGCGGGAGGGCCTGACCGGGGAGCTGTTTTTT CASREREGLTGELFF
TRBD2 TRBJ2-7 TRBV2 TGTGCCAGCAGTGGTACCGGGACTACAAGATACGAGCAGTACTTC CASSGTGTTRYEQYF
TRBD2 TRBJ2-3 TRBV4-2 TGTGCCAGCAGCCAAGAAATAGTAGCGGGGGGATATAGAGATACGCAGTATTTT CASSQEIVAGGYRDTQYF
NA TRBJ1-2 TRBV7-8 TGTGCCAGCAGCTTAAGGCGATTGGGCAGGGTCGGAGCTAACTATGGCTACACCTTC CASSLRRLGRVGANYGYTF
TRBD1 TRBJ2-7 TRBV5-1 TGCGCCAGCACCCCGACAGGGTCCTACGAGCAGTACTTC CASTPTGSYEQYF
NA TRBJ2-7 TRBV19 TGTGCCAGTAGTATATGGGGCAGTTCCAGGGCCGACGAGCAGTACTTC CASSIWGSSRADEQYF
NA TRBJ1-4 TRBV5-1 TGCGCCAGCAGCTTGGGGGGGGTCCCGGGAGAAAAACTGTTTTTT CASSLGGVPGEKLFF
TRBD2 TRBJ2-1 TRBV19 TGTGCCAGTAGTATTTCTAGCGGGAGGGTCAATGAGCAGTTCTTC CASSISSGRVNEQFF
NA TRBJ1-2 TRBV6-1 TGTGCCAGCAGTGAAGTTGACAAACACTACACCTTC CASSEVDKHYTF
TRBD1 TRBJ1-4 TRBV7-6 TGTGCCAGCAGCGCCAGGGGGGCAACTAATGAAAAACTGTTTTTT CASSARGATNEKLFF
NA TRBJ1-2 TRBV2 TGTGCCAGCAACTATCAGGGTTTTGACGGCTACACCTTC CASNYQGFDGYTF
TRBD1 TRBJ2-1 TRBV5-1 TGCGCCAGCAGCGAGGGACAGGGGATTAACAATGAGCAGTTCTTC CASSEGQGINNEQFF
TRBD2 TRBJ2-3 TRBV6-5 TGTGCCAGCTTAGCGGGGCCTTTGGATACGCAGTATTTT CASLAGPLDTQYF
NA TRBJ1-1 TRBV4-3 TGCGCCAGCAGCCGCCTCCCCGGCAGGGACACTGAAGCTTTCTTT CASSRLPGRDTEAFF
NA TRBJ1-1 TRBV7-8 TGTGCCAGCAGCTTAGTGACAGAAGCTTTCTTT CASSLVTEAFF
NA TRBJ2-5 TRBV27 TGTGCCAGCAGTCAGACCCGGGGGGCAGAGACCCAGTACTTC CASSQTRGAETQYF
NA TRBJ1-1 TRBV11-3 TGTGCCAGCAGCCCCGGCGGGACGGAGAACACTGAAGCTTTCTTT CASSPGGTENTEAFF
TRBD2 TRBJ2-1 TRBV7-3 TGTGCCAGCAGCTTAAAGACTAGCGGGGACAATGAGCAGTTCTTC CASSLKTSGDNEQFF
NA TRBJ1-1 TRBV5-8 TGTGCCGGATTCCGCGTGAACGGGGAAGCTTTCTTT CAGFRVNGEAFF
TRBD1 TRBJ1-5 TRBV27 TGTGCCAGCGATGGACAGGGGCGCAATCAGCCCCAGCATTTT CASDGQGRNQPQHF
TRBD2 TRBJ2-3 TRBV5-1 TGCGCCAGCAGCTCGAGCGGGGTTACAGATACGCAGTATTTT CASSSSGVTDTQYF
NA TRBJ1-2 TRBV6-6 TGTGCCAGCAGTTACCCTGCGGGGGCTAACTATGGCTACACCTTC CASSYPAGANYGYTF
TRBD2 TRBJ2-7 TRBV7-2 TGTGCCAGCAGCCGGGGGGGAGCGGGAGGCTACGAGCAGTACTTC CASSRGGAGGYEQYF
TRBD1 TRBJ2-7 TRBV6-5 TGTGCCAGCAGTTCCCCTCGGGACAGCTCCTACGAGCAGTACTTC CASSSPRDSSYEQYF
TRBD1 TRBJ1-1 TRBV5-1 TGCGCCAGCAGCTCCAGGGGGCAGGGGACTGAAGCTTTCTTT CASSSRGQGTEAFF
TRBD1 TRBJ1-3 TRBV6-5 TGTGCCAGCGGGACAGGGACACTTTCTGGAAACACCATATATTTT CASGTGTLSGNTIYF
TRBD2 TRBJ2-2 TRBV13 TGTGCCAGCAGCAAAACTAGCGGGAGAGCAATATGGACCGGGGAGCTGTTTTTT CASSKTSGRAIWTGELFF
NA TRBJ1-2 TRBV5-1 TGCGCCAGCAGCTTGTCAGGGAATAACTATGGCTACACCTTC CASSLSGNNYGYTF
NA TRBJ2-7 TRBV27 TGTGCCAGCAAACGGGGGGGGACAGGGTGGTACGAGCAGTACTTC CASKRGGTGWYEQYF
NA TRBJ2-5 TRBV9 TGTGCCAGCAGCGTAGAGCAGGAATTGGGCGAGACCCAGTACTTC CASSVEQELGETQYF
NA TRBJ2-7 TRBV13 TGTGCCAGCAGTTCCCGGGTTCACGAGCAGTACTTC CASSSRVHEQYF
TRBD2 TRBJ2-7 TRBV5-6 TGTGCCAGCAGATTTAGCGGGGGATACTCCTACGAGCAGTACTTC CASRFSGGYSYEQYF
NA TRBJ2-7 TRBV30 TGTGCCTCCAAAAGGAGCTCCTACGAGCAGTACTTC CASKRSSYEQYF
NA TRBJ1-1 TRBV4-3 TGCGCCAGCAGCCAACAAGCTCGGGCGGGGGAAGCTTTCTTT CASSQQARAGEAFF
NA TRBJ1-3 TRBV27 TGTGCCAGCAGTTTCACAGGTGCTGGAAACACCATATATTTT CASSFTGAGNTIYF
NA TRBJ1-1 TRBV18 TGTGCCAGCTCACCGGGGGGAAGCACTGAAGCTTTCTTT CASSPGGSTEAFF
TRBD1 TRBJ1-1 TRBV6-1 TGTGCCAGCAGCCCCCGGGACAGGGGCACTGAAGCTTTCTTT CASSPRDRGTEAFF
NA TRBJ2-7 TRBV9 TGTGCCAGCAGCGTAGGTCCTAGCTCCTACGAGCAGTACTTC CASSVGPSSYEQYF
TRBD2 TRBJ2-3 TRBV6-5 TGTGCCAGCAGTTCTATACTAGCGGTTAGCACAGATACGCAGTATTTT CASSSILAVSTDTQYF
NA TRBJ2-7 TRBV19 TGTGCCAGTAGTAGCCGGGACAAGAGAGACGAGCAGTACTTC CASSSRDKRDEQYF
NA TRBJ1-1 TRBV29-1 TGCAGCGTTCCTACCGGGTCGAACACTGAAGCTTTCTTT CSVPTGSNTEAFF
NA TRBJ2-3 TRBV5-4 TGTGCCAGCAGCTTGGCAGTTAGCGGCACAGATACGCAGTATTTT CASSLAVSGTDTQYF
NA TRBJ1-1 TRBV5-8 TGTGCCAGCAGCTACGGGATCGCGGACACTGAAGCTTTCTTT CASSYGIADTEAFF
NA TRBJ2-7 TRBV5-8 TGTGCCAGCAGCTACCAACTATCTGCGGGGTCCTACGAGCAGTACTTC CASSYQLSAGSYEQYF
TRBD1 TRBJ2-7 TRBV11-2 TGTGCCAGCAGCTTCGGGACAGGGGAGTACTACGAGCAGTACTTC CASSFGTGEYYEQYF